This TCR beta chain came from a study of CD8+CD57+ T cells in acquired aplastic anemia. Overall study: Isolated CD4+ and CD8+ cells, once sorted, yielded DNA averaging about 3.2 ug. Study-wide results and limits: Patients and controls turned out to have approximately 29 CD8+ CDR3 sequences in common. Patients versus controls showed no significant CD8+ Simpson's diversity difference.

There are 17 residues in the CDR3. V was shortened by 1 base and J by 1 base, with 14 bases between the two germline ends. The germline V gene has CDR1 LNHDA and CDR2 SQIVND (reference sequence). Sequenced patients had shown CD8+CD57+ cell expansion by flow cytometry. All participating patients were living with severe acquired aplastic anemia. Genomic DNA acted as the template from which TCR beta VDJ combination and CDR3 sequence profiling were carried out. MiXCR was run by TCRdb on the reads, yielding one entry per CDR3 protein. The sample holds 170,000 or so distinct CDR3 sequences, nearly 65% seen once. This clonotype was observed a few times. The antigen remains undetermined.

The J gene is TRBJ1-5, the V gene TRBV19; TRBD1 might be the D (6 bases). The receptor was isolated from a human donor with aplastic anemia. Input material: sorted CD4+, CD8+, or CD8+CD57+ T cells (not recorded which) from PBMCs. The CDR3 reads CASSIGTDEGSNQPQHF. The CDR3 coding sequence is TGTGCCAGTAGTATAGGGACAGACGAAGGCAGCAATCAGCCCCAGCATTTT. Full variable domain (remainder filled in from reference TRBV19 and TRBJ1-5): DGGITQSPKYLFRKEGQNVTLSCEQNLNHDAMYWYRQDPGQGLRLIYYSQIVNDFQKGDIAEGYSVSREKKESFPLTVTSAQKNPTAFYLCASSIGTDEGSNQPQHFGDGTRLSIL.